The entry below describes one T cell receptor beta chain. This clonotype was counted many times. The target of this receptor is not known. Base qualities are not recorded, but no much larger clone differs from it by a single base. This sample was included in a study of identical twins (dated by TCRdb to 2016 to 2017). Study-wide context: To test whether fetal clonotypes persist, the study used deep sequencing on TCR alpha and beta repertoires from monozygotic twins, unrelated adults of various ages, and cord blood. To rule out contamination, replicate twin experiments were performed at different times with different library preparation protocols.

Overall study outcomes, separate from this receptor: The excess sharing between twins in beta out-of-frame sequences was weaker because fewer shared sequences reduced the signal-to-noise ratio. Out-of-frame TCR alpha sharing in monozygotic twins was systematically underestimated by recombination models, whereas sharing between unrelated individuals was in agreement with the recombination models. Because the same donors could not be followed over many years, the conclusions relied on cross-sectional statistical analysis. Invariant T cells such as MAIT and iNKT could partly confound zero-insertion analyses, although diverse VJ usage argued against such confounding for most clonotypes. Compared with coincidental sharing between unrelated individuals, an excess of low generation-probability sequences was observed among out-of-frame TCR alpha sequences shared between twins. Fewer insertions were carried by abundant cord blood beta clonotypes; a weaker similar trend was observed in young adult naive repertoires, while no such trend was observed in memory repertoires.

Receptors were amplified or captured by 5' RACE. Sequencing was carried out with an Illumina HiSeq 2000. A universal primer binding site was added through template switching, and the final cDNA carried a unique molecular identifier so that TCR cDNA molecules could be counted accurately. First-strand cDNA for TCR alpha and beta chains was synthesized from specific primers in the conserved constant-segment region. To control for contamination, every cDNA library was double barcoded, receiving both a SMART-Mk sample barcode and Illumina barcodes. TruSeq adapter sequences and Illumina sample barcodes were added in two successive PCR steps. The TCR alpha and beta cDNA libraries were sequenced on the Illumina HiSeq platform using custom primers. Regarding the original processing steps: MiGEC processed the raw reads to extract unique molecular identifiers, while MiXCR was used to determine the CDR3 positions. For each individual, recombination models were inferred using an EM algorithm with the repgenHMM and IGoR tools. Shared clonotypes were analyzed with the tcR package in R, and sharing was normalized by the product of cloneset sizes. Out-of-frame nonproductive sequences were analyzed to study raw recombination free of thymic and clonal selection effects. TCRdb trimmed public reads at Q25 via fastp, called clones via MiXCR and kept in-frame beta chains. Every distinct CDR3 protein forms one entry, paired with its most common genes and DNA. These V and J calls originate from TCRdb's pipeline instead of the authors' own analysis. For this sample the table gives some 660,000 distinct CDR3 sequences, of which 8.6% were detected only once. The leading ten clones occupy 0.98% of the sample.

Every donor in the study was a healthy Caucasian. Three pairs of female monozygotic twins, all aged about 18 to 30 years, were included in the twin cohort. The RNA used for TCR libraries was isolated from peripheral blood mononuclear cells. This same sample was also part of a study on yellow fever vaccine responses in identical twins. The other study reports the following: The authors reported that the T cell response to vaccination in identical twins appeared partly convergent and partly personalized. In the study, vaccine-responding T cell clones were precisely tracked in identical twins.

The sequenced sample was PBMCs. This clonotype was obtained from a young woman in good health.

The CDR3: CASSATGNQPQHF. The DNA is TGTGCCAGCAGCGCGACAGGGAATCAGCCCCAGCATTTT. The chain joins TRBV14 to TRBJ1-5, and TRBD1 aligns with 7 junction nucleotides. Based on the germline V gene, the CDR1 and CDR2 sequences are SGHDN and FVKESK. The CDR3 has 13 amino acids, counting the end cysteine and phenylalanine. Only the CDR3 region is kept as DNA, spanning 39 bases read in frame from base 1. Here V drops 5 bases and J drops 4 bases, and the junction holds 2 bases not matched to any gene.